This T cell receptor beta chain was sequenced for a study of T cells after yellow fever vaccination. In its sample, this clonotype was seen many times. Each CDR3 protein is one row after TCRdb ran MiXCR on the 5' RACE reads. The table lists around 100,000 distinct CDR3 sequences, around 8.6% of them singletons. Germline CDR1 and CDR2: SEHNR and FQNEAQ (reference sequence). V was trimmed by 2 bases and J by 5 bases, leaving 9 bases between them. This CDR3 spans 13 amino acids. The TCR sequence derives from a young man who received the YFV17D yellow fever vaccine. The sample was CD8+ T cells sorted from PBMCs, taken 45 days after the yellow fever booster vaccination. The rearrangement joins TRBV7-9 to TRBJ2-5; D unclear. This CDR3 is CASSLRVEETQYF. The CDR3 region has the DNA TGTGCCAGCAGCTTAAGGGTGGAGGAGACCCAGTACTTC.